The 6 T cell receptor beta chains below all came from one sample that was sequenced in a study of CD4 T cells in relation to SARS-CoV-2 and coronaviruses. No antigens are known for them. TCRdb's table, derived via immunoSEQ multiplex PCR, lists solely in-frame clones and lacks some. In the table there are approximately 41,000 clones, 84% of which are singletons. Sequencing was carried out using naive CD4+ T cells from PBMCs, cultured in vitro. The subset here: naive CD4+ T cells isolated by negative enrichment. The source of these receptors is an adult with COVID-19.

This clone was recorded once. The chain is built from TRBV11-2 and TRBJ1-3; 8 bases are shared with TRBD1. The CDR3 has 16 amino acids. The germline gives CDR1 SGHAT, CDR2 FQNNGV. After removal of 5 bases from V and 4 bases from J, the junction contained 10 bases not matched to a gene. The CDR3 here is CASSQGTGDVGNTIYF. The CDR3 region has the DNA TGTGCCAGCAGCCAAGGGACAGGAGATGTGGGAAACACCATATATTTT.

This clone was seen only once. The chain is built from TRBV2 and TRBJ1-1; no reliable D call. The V gene lost 5 bases and the J gene lost 2 bases, with 12 bases spanning the gap. The CDR3 runs 14 residues. Per the germline V gene, CDR1 is SNHLY and CDR2 is FYNNEI. The CDR3 sequence: CASSKLAANTEAFF. In nucleotides, the CDR3 is TGTGCCAGCAGTAAACTCGCAGCTAACACTGAAGCTTTCTTT.

In its sample, this clone was seen once. This sequence joins TRBV6-5 and TRBJ2-1; 9 nucleotides line up with TRBD2. Trimming at V came to 7 bases and at J to 5 bases, leaving 9 bases not matched to a gene. Germline V gene data show CDR1 as MNHEY and CDR2 as SVGAGI. The CDR3 covers 15 residues. CDR3 coding DNA: TGTGCCAGCATAGGCGGGAGGGCCCAGGACAATGAGCAGTTCTTC. The encoded protein is CASIGGRAQDNEQFF.

J is TRBJ1-3 and V is TRBV9, with a possible D match to TRBD1 (6 bases). The CDR3 has 16 residues. The V gene lost 4 bases and the J gene lost 0 bases, with 14 bases spanning the gap. The V gene's germline CDR1 is SGDLS and CDR2 YYNGEE. The CDR3 region has the DNA TGTGCCAGCAGCCCTCCGGGACACAGCTCTGGAAACACCATATATTTT. It specifies CASSPPGHSSGNTIYF.

The rearrangement uses TRBV6-5 and TRBJ1-1, with D tentatively TRBD1 (6 bases). The germline V gene has CDR1 MNHEY and CDR2 SVGAGI. This CDR3 has 14 residues. V gave up 5 bases and J gave up 4 bases, with 14 bases separating them. The CDR3 sequence is CASSPYRDGTEAFF. For the CDR3, the DNA is TGTGCCAGCAGTCCATACAGGGATGGCACTGAAGCTTTCTTT.

The chain employs TRBV10-3 and TRBJ1-6, with a weak D call TRBD1 (5 bases). V lost 9 bases and J 8 bases, leaving 17 bases between the germline ends. The germline gives CDR1 ENHRY, CDR2 SYGVKD. CDR3 length: 14 amino acids. Here the CDR3 DNA reads TGTGCCATAGGGGCAGTCCTCGCGGATTCACCCCTCCACTTT. It translates to CAIGAVLADSPLHF.